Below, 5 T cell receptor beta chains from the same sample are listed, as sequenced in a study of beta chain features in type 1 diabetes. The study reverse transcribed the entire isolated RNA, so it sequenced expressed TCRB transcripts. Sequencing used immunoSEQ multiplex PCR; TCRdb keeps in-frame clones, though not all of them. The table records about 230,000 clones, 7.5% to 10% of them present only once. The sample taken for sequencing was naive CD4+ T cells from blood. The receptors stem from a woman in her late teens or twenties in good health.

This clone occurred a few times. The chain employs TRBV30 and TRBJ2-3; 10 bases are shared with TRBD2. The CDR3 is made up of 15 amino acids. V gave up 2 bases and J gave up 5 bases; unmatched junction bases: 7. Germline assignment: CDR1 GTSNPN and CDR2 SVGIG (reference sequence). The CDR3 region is CAWSIGLAVQDTQYF. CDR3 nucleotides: TGTGCCTGGAGTATAGGACTAGCGGTACAAGATACGCAGTATTTT.

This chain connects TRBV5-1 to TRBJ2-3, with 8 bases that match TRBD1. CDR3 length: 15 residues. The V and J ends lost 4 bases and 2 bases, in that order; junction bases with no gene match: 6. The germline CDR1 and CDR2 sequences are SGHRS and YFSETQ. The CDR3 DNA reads TGCGCCAGCAGCCCAACAGGGGGAATCACAGATACGCAGTATTTT. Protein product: CASSPTGGITDTQYF.

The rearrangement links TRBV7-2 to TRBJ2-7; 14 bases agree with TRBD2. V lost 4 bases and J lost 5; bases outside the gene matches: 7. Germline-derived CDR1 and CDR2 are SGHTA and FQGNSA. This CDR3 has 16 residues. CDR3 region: CASSSSGLAGVDEQYF. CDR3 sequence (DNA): TGTGCCAGCAGCTCCTCGGGACTAGCGGGAGTGGACGAGCAGTACTTC.

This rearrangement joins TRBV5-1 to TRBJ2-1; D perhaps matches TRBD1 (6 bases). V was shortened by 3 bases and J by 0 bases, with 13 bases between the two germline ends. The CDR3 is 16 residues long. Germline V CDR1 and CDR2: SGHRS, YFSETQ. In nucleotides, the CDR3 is TGCGCCAGCAGCTCACAGGGCCGGGGCTCCTACAATGAGCAGTTCTTC. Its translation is CASSSQGRGSYNEQFF.

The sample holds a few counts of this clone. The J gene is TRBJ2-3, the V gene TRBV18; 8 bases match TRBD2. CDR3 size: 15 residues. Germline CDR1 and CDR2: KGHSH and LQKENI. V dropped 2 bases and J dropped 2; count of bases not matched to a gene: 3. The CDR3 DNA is TGTGCCAGCTCACCAACTAGCGGAGACACAGATACGCAGTATTTT. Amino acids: CASSPTSGDTDTQYF.